This is a list of T cell receptor beta chains from one sample in a study of T cells in Graves' hyperthyroidism and ophthalmopathy. Each CDR3 protein gets one entry after TCRdb re-called the multiplex PCR reads with MiXCR. The sample includes 300,000 to 500,000 distinct CDR3 sequences, around 15% of them seen just once. Sequenced sample: blood. The receptors were gathered from a man in his fifties with Graves' ophthalmopathy. Each CDR3 is given with its conserved first and last residue. Fields, in order: V gene, D gene, clone size, CDR3 length, J gene, CDR3 DNA, CDR3 protein. D genes are given only for firm matches. Only part of the rows carry a size: once, few, many, or a class if the clone is expanded.

v_call: TRBV7-8; d_call: -; clone_size: many; cdr3_length: 15; j_call: TRBJ2-1; cdr3_nt: TGTGCCAGCAGCTTAGGAGGCGGGGCAGGACATGAGCAGTTCTTC; cdr3_aa: CASSLGGGAGHEQFF
v_call: TRBV27; d_call: TRBD2; clone_size: many; cdr3_length: 16; j_call: TRBJ2-1; cdr3_nt: TGTGCCAGCAAACTTGGGACTAGCGGGAGTTGGAATGAGCAGTTCTTC; cdr3_aa: CASKLGTSGSWNEQFF
v_call: TRBV11-2; d_call: TRBD2; clone_size: many; cdr3_length: 16; j_call: TRBJ2-5; cdr3_nt: TGTGCCAGCAGCTTATCTAGCGGGACCCCCCGAGAGACCCAGTACTTC; cdr3_aa: CASSLSSGTPRETQYF
v_call: TRBV10-3; d_call: -; clone_size: -; cdr3_length: 13; j_call: TRBJ1-3; cdr3_nt: TGTGCCATCAGGCATAGCTCTGGAAACACCATATATTTT; cdr3_aa: CAIRHSSGNTIYF
v_call: TRBV7-7; d_call: -; clone_size: many; cdr3_length: 13; j_call: TRBJ2-3; cdr3_nt: TGTGCTAGCAGCTCCTTCCCCACAGATACGCAGTATTTT; cdr3_aa: CASSSFPTDTQYF
v_call: TRBV24-1; d_call: TRBD1; clone_size: few; cdr3_length: 13; j_call: TRBJ2-7; cdr3_nt: TGTGCCACCAGTGATGGACAGGGGAACGAGCAGTACTTC; cdr3_aa: CATSDGQGNEQYF
v_call: TRBV3-1; d_call: -; clone_size: many; cdr3_length: 15; j_call: TRBJ1-3; cdr3_nt: TGTGCCAGCAGCCTTGGGGGAAGCTCTGGAAACACCATATATTTT; cdr3_aa: CASSLGGSSGNTIYF
v_call: TRBV6-5; d_call: TRBD2; clone_size: -; cdr3_length: 16; j_call: TRBJ2-7; cdr3_nt: TGTGCCAGCAGTTACCGCAGCGGGATCCTCACCTACGAGCAGTACTTC; cdr3_aa: CASSYRSGILTYEQYF
v_call: TRBV6-1; d_call: -; clone_size: many; cdr3_length: 14; j_call: TRBJ2-1; cdr3_nt: TGTGCCAGCAGACCGCGCCCTCTAGCTAATGAGCAGTTCTTC; cdr3_aa: CASRPRPLANEQFF
v_call: TRBV3-1; d_call: -; clone_size: many; cdr3_length: 17; j_call: TRBJ1-1; cdr3_nt: TGTGCCAGCAGCGAGCTCATGATTGGACAGTTCAACACTGAAGCTTTCTTT; cdr3_aa: CASSELMIGQFNTEAFF
v_call: TRBV24-1; d_call: -; clone_size: many; cdr3_length: 15; j_call: TRBJ2-1; cdr3_nt: TGTGCCACCACCCAGAGCGGAGCAACGAGGAATGAGCAGTTCTTC; cdr3_aa: CATTQSGATRNEQFF
v_call: TRBV11-2; d_call: TRBD1; clone_size: few; cdr3_length: 16; j_call: TRBJ2-1; cdr3_nt: TGTGCCAGCAGCTTAGATCAAGGACAGGGTTCCAGGGAGCAGTTCTTC; cdr3_aa: CASSLDQGQGSREQFF
v_call: TRBV24-1; d_call: TRBD2; clone_size: -; cdr3_length: 17; j_call: TRBJ2-1; cdr3_nt: TGTGCCACCAGTGATTCTATTAGCGGGAGCTCCTACAATGAGCAGTTCTTC; cdr3_aa: CATSDSISGSSYNEQFF
v_call: TRBV28; d_call: -; clone_size: -; cdr3_length: 16; j_call: TRBJ2-7; cdr3_nt: TGTGCCAGCAGTTTTGTCCGAGTGGGATTTATCTCCGAGCAGTACTTC; cdr3_aa: CASSFVRVGFISEQYF
v_call: TRBV27; d_call: -; clone_size: many; cdr3_length: 14; j_call: TRBJ2-1; cdr3_nt: TGTGCCAGCAGTTTATCGGTCGGGAGCTATGAGCAGTTCTTC; cdr3_aa: CASSLSVGSYEQFF
v_call: TRBV3-1; d_call: TRBD1; clone_size: -; cdr3_length: 12; j_call: TRBJ1-6; cdr3_nt: TGTGCCAGCAGCCGGGGGGACAGCGCCCTCCACTTT; cdr3_aa: CASSRGDSALHF
v_call: TRBV6-1; d_call: -; clone_size: many; cdr3_length: 15; j_call: TRBJ2-2; cdr3_nt: TGTGCCAGCACCCTATATGGGTCGGGGACCGGGGAGCTGTTTTTT; cdr3_aa: CASTLYGSGTGELFF
v_call: TRBV7-8; d_call: -; clone_size: many; cdr3_length: 14; j_call: TRBJ2-5; cdr3_nt: TGTGCCAGCAGCACAGGGACCTCTCAAGAGACCCAGTACTTC; cdr3_aa: CASSTGTSQETQYF
v_call: TRBV5-6; d_call: TRBD1; clone_size: many; cdr3_length: 17; j_call: TRBJ2-5; cdr3_nt: TGTGCCAGTACTCCATCTTACGGGACAGACCCTTCCGAGACCCAGTACTTC; cdr3_aa: CASTPSYGTDPSETQYF
v_call: TRBV30; d_call: -; clone_size: -; cdr3_length: 12; j_call: TRBJ2-7; cdr3_nt: TGTGCCTGGACCAGCGGATCCTACGAGCAGTACTTC; cdr3_aa: CAWTSGSYEQYF
v_call: TRBV6-6; d_call: -; clone_size: many; cdr3_length: 14; j_call: TRBJ2-7; cdr3_nt: TGTGCCAGCAGTTACACGCGGGGCTCCTACGAGCAGTACTTC; cdr3_aa: CASSYTRGSYEQYF
v_call: TRBV12-3/TRBV12-4; d_call: -; clone_size: few; cdr3_length: 14; j_call: TRBJ2-5; cdr3_nt: TGTGCCAGCAGTCATTCAGCGTACCAAGAGACCCAGTACTTC; cdr3_aa: CASSHSAYQETQYF
v_call: TRBV5-1; d_call: -; clone_size: many; cdr3_length: 16; j_call: TRBJ2-1; cdr3_nt: TGCGCCAGCAGCTTGATTGCAGGGGGGTCCTACAATGAGCAGTTCTTC; cdr3_aa: CASSLIAGGSYNEQFF
v_call: TRBV27; d_call: -; clone_size: many; cdr3_length: 15; j_call: TRBJ2-7; cdr3_nt: TGTGCCAGCAGTTTATCCGGGACCGCCTCCTACGAGCAGTACTTC; cdr3_aa: CASSLSGTASYEQYF
v_call: TRBV18; d_call: -; clone_size: many; cdr3_length: 14; j_call: TRBJ2-7; cdr3_nt: TGTGCCAGCTCACCACACCCGAGCTCCTACGAGCAGTACTTC; cdr3_aa: CASSPHPSSYEQYF
v_call: TRBV3-1; d_call: -; clone_size: -; cdr3_length: 12; j_call: TRBJ2-2; cdr3_nt: TGTGCCAGCAGGTTGAACACCGGGGAGCTGTTTTTT; cdr3_aa: CASRLNTGELFF
v_call: TRBV11-3; d_call: -; clone_size: few; cdr3_length: 13; j_call: TRBJ1-1; cdr3_nt: TGTGCCAGCAGCAGGAACACGAACACTGAAGCTTTCTTT; cdr3_aa: CASSRNTNTEAFF
v_call: TRBV29-1; d_call: -; clone_size: many; cdr3_length: 14; j_call: TRBJ1-1; cdr3_nt: TGCAGCGTCCGCAACTTAGCCGAGAACACTGAAGCTTTCTTT; cdr3_aa: CSVRNLAENTEAFF